A single sample is the source of the 26 T cell receptor beta chains below, sequenced in a study of CD8+ T cells in alopecia areata. The authors sorted pooled cutaneous lymph node cells using CD4, CD8alpha, NKG2D, NKG2ACE and other markers. Extraction and reverse transcription of RNA yielded cDNA as the sequencing template. The protocol was immunoSEQ multiplex PCR, while the TCRdb copy is restricted to in-frame clones and leaves out a portion. Sampling found about 300,000 clones, none seen once. The sample was CD4+ T cells sorted from a lymph node. The receptors shown here come from a C3H/HeJ mouse with alopecia areata. The strain's MHC haplotype is H2-k.

This clone was detected a few times. Mouse gene names and germline throughout. The missing CDR3 end, 4 residues past where the read stops, is filled in from the germline J gene. J is TRBJ2-3 and V is TRBV5; 9 bases fit TRBD2. Looked up from germline, CDR1 is LGHNA and CDR2 is YNLKQL (reference sequence). Trimming removed 0 bases from V and 1 base from J; junction bases left unmatched: 5. This CDR3 spans 17 amino acids. CDR3 sequence reads: CASSQDLGGSGAETLYF. Partial CDR3 DNA: TGTGCCAGCAGCCAAGACCTGGGGGGGAGTGGTGCAGAA.

Concerning this clone itself: Gene names are mouse gene names. The observed sequence ends 4 residues before the CDR3 terminus, with the missing tail filled in from the germline J gene. The chain uses TRBV17 and TRBJ2-3; 9 nucleotides match TRBD2. CDR3 length: 15 amino acids. Germline values: CDR1 MNHDT, CDR2 YYDKIL. Trimming at V came to 1 base and at J to 4 bases, leaving 3 bases not matched to a gene. The CDR3 region is CASSRVGGLPETLYF. The DNA read from the CDR3 is TGTGCTAGCAGTAGAGTGGGGGGGCTTCCAGAA.

As for this clone: The gene names given are mouse names. From the germline J gene comes the end of the CDR3, since the read stops 4 residues before it. Other nucleotide sequences in the sample specify the same CDR3. This chain links TRBV19 with TRBJ2-2; D possibly corresponds to TRBD2 (5 bases). Germline-derived CDR1 and CDR2 are FNHDT and SITEND (reference sequence). V was clipped by 5 bases and J by 1 base, with 6 bases between them. This CDR3 is built from 13 residues. The CDR3 region is CASRTGNTGQLYF. The part of the CDR3 DNA that was read is TGTGCCAGCAGAACTGGAAACACCGGG.

About this clone itself: These gene names are mouse names. The read finishes 4 residues shy of the CDR3 end, and the germline J gene is used to complete it. V is TRBV13-1 and J is TRBJ1-1; perhaps TRBD1 as D (6 bases). This CDR3 comprises 12 residues. Germline CDR1 reads NSHNY; CDR2 reads SYGAGN. The CDR3 spells CASSPDRPEVFF. The sequenced CDR3 bases are TGTGCCAGCAGTCCGGACAGACCA.

There are many counts of this clone. Gene names and germline refer to mouse. The read ends 4 residues shy of where the CDR3 ends; the end is completed using the germline J gene. The chain combines TRBV13-3 with TRBJ2-2, with 11 positions matching TRBD1. Germline CDR1 NNHDY, CDR2 SYVADS. Losses at the gene ends were 3 bases for V and 2 bases for J; bases not matched to a gene: 0. The CDR3 is 15 amino acids. Incomplete CDR3 DNA: TGTGCCAGCAGTGGGGACAGGGGGAACACCGGG. Residues: CASSGDRGNTG. In full, the CDR3 is CASSGDRGNTGQLYF. Full variable domain (outside the CDR3, taken from reference TRBV13-3 and TRBJ2-2): EAAVTQSPRSKVAVTGGKVTLSCHQTNNHDYMYWYRQDTGHGLRLIHYSYVADSTEKGDIPDGYKASRPSQENFSLILELASLSQTAVYFCASSGDRGNTGQLYFGEGSKLTVL.

There are a few counts of this clone. This may be a read error: a much more frequent sequence differs by one nucleotide. Gene names and germline match the mouse. Read sequence stops 4 residues before the CDR3 end, and the germline J gene provides the missing end. Distinct nucleotide sequences in the sample also encode this CDR3. V gene TRBV13-3 combines with J gene TRBJ1-2; 8 bases are a match to TRBD1. Germline CDR1 is NNHDY and CDR2 is SYVADS. The CDR3 has 14 amino acids. V lost 2 bases, J lost 2 bases, and 2 bases stayed unmatched. CDR3 amino acids: CASSDQGANSDYTF. CDR3 DNA (partial): TGTGCCAGCAGTGACCAGGGGGCGAACTCC.

This clone turned up a few times. Genes and germline are mouse. With the read ending 3 residues before the CDR3 end, the germline J gene is used to fill in that end. The chain links TRBV5 to TRBJ1-6; D ambiguous. TRBJ1-6 is filed as an ORF, its function uncertain. Germline loops: CDR1 LGHNA, CDR2 YNLKQL (reference sequence). Trimming cost V 4 bases and J 7 bases, with 5 bases left between them. CDR3 size: 12 residues. The CDR3 bases that were read are TGTGCCAGCAGCCCAGGCAATTCGCCC. Its protein is CASSPGNSP. In full, the CDR3 reads CASSPGNSPLYF.

About this clone itself: Gene names are the mouse ones. The read ends 4 residues before the CDR3 terminus; that terminus is restored from the germline J gene. V is TRBV19 and J is TRBJ2-2, with unresolved D. The CDR3 covers 14 residues. Germline V gene data show CDR1 as FNHDT and CDR2 as SITEND (reference sequence). Trimming pared 2 bases from V and 0 bases from J, leaving 5 bases between. CDR3 region: CASSMMANTGQLYF. The sequenced CDR3 bases are TGTGCCAGCAGTATGATGGCAAACACCGGG.

This clone was detected many times. Mouse germline and gene names are used. The read ends 4 residues before the CDR3 terminus; that terminus is restored from the germline J gene. This sample also contains other DNA sequences that code for the same CDR3. The chain joins TRBV5 to TRBJ1-1; 11 bases align to TRBD1. V trimming: 4 bases; J trimming: 0 bases; junction bases outside the gene matches: 1. The CDR3 loop spans 15 amino acids. Germline CDR1 LGHNA, CDR2 YNLKQL (reference sequence). The sequenced CDR3 bases are TGTGCCAGCAGCCCGGGACAGGGGGCAAACACA. This sequence encodes CASSPGQGANT. The full CDR3 sequence reads CASSPGQGANTEVFF.

Only a few counts were recorded for this clone. The gene names given are mouse names. The sequence runs out 3 residues before the end of the CDR3; the remainder is reconstructed from the germline J gene. The gene calls are TRBV19 and TRBJ1-6; D perhaps matches TRBD1 (5 bases). TRBJ1-6 is placed among ORFs of uncertain function. Deletions cut 2 bases from V and 4 bases from J, with 10 bases between. This CDR3 region has 15 residues. In germline, CDR1 is FNHDT, CDR2 SITEND (reference sequence). This chain's CDR3 is CASSIRRDYNSPLYF. The DNA read from the CDR3 is TGTGCCAGCAGTATCCGCAGGGATTATAATTCGCCC.

A word on this clone: Gene names refer to mouse genes. The read finishes 4 residues shy of the CDR3 end, and the germline J gene is used to complete it. The same CDR3 arises from other DNA sequences in this sample as well. The V gene is TRBV19, the J gene TRBJ2-5, with D possibly TRBD1 on 5 matching bases. Germline V gene lookup returns CDR1 FNHDT and CDR2 SITEND (reference sequence). The CDR3 is 12 amino acids. Incomplete CDR3 DNA: TGTGCCAGCAGTAGACAGAAAGAC. Translating it yields CASSRQKD. The full CDR3 protein is CASSRQKDTQYF.

There are a few counts of this clone. Gene names and germline match the mouse. The sequenced fragment ends 4 residues before the CDR3 boundary, so the rest is inferred from the germline J gene. The chain carries TRBV13-1 and TRBJ2-3; D is ambiguous. Trimming removed 1 base from V and 3 bases from J, with 12 bases in between. The germline CDR1 and CDR2 sequences are NSHNY and SYGAGN. The CDR3 has 15 residues. The covered CDR3 bases are TGTGCCAGCAGTGATTTGAAAGGTGGGGCAGAA. Protein product: CASSDLKGGAE. The full CDR3 protein is CASSDLKGGAETLYF.

This clone showed up just a few times. Gene names are mouse gene names. The read terminates 4 residues ahead of where the CDR3 ends, so the germline J gene completes it. The V gene is TRBV14, the J gene TRBJ1-1; 9 nucleotides align to TRBD1. The CDR3 is made up of 14 amino acids. The germline gives CDR1 SGHDT, CDR2 FRDEAV. V lost 4 bases, J lost 3 bases, and 4 bases stayed unmatched. The CDR3 bases that were read are TGTGCCAGCAGTCCCGGACAGGGGTACACA. It is translated as CASSPGQGYT. The complete CDR3 sequence is CASSPGQGYTEVFF.

There are a few counts of this clone. Mouse names are used for the genes. The CDR3 is cut off 4 residues early in the read; its end comes from the germline J gene. The identical CDR3 is also encoded by other nucleotide sequences in the sample. This chain uses TRBV17 with TRBJ2-3; TRBD2 matches 8 bases. J lost 1 base, V lost 1 base, and 1 base had no gene match. The CDR3 sequence is 15 residues long. CDR1 and CDR2 from the germline V gene are MNHDT and YYDKIL. This CDR3 reads CASSRGGGGAETLYF. The CDR3 DNA, read in part, is TGTGCTAGCAGTAGAGGGGGGGGCGGTGCAGAA. Full variable domain (missing parts from reference TRBV17 and TRBJ2-3): DTTVKQNPRYKLARVGKPVNLICSQTMNHDTMYWYQKKPNQAPKLLLFYYDKILNREADTFEKFQSSRPNNSFCSLYIGSAGLEYSAMYLCASSRGGGGAETLYFGSGTRLTVL.

Turning to this clone: Mouse gene names and germline throughout. The read finishes 3 residues shy of the CDR3 end, and the germline J gene is used to complete it. The same CDR3 also results from other DNA sequences found in this sample. The chain is built from TRBV13-1 and TRBJ1-6; no definite D call. TRBJ1-6 counts as an open reading frame of uncertain function. V was shortened by 2 bases and J by 7 bases, with 4 bases between the two germline ends. Germline V gene data show CDR1 as NSHNY and CDR2 as SYGAGN. CDR3 size: 12 residues. The chain's CDR3 is CASSDQNSPLYF. CDR3 bases read: TGTGCCAGCAGTGACCAGAATTCGCCC.

This clone turned up a few times. Gene names and germline match the mouse. CDR3 DNA, as far as it was read: TGCACCTGCAGTGACAGGGGA. It encodes CTCSDRG. The full CDR3 is CTCSDRGEVFF. The chain carries TRBV1 and TRBJ1-1; 7 bases agree with TRBD1. With the read ending 4 residues before the CDR3 end, the germline J gene is used to fill in that end. The V gene's germline CDR1 is NSQYPW and CDR2 LRSPGD (reference sequence). The CDR3 contains 11 residues.

In its sample, this clone was seen a few times. The gene names here belong to mouse. The CDR3 end is not reached by the read, which stops 3 residues before it; the germline J gene fills it in. The chain employs TRBV31 and TRBJ1-6; D is possibly TRBD1 (6 bases). TRBJ1-6 is known as an ORF, though its function is uncertain. V gave up 0 bases and J gave up 2 bases, with 8 bases separating them. CDR1 and CDR2 from the germline V gene are GKSSPN and SITVG. This CDR3 has 15 residues. The part of the CDR3 DNA that was read is TGTGCCTGGAGTCTAAGGGGGACCTATAATTCGCCC. Translation: CAWSLRGTYNSP. The entire CDR3 protein reads CAWSLRGTYNSPLYF.

With regard to this clone: Gene names and germline refer to mouse. The CDR3 goes on 4 residues after the read ends, and that part is filled in from the germline J gene. The chain uses TRBV5 and TRBJ2-1; TRBD2 might be the D (6 bases). This CDR3 contains 15 residues. V was clipped by 1 base and J by 4 bases, with 11 bases between them. Germline CDR1 is LGHNA and CDR2 is YNLKQL (reference sequence). The CDR3 sequence is CASSQAGDDYAEQFF. CDR3 bases read: TGTGCCAGCAGCCAAGCTGGGGACGATTATGCT.

As for this clone: Gene names and germline match the mouse. The read falls 4 residues short of the CDR3 end, and the missing part is taken from the germline J gene. Other nucleotide sequences in the sample specify the same CDR3. The chain employs TRBV31 and TRBJ1-2; no definite D call. This CDR3 is built from 14 residues. The V and J ends lost 0 bases and 0 bases respectively, with 8 bases between them. In germline, CDR1 is GKSSPN, CDR2 SITVG. The covered CDR3 bases are TGTGCCTGGAGTCTAGAGGGTGCAAACTCC. Amino acids: CAWSLEGANS. The entire CDR3 reads CAWSLEGANSDYTF.

There are a few counts of this clone. Genes and germline come from the mouse. The read ends 4 residues before the CDR3 terminus; that terminus is restored from the germline J gene. The sample carries other DNA sequences with the same CDR3. The chain is built from TRBV5 and TRBJ2-2; D might be TRBD2 (7 bases). The CDR3 runs to 16 residues. V lost 1 base to trimming and J lost 2 bases, with 11 bases between them. The germline CDR1 and CDR2 sequences are LGHNA and YNLKQL (reference sequence). The CDR3 DNA, read in part, is TGTGCCAGCAGCCAAGTTGGGGGGCTCAACACCGGG. It translates to CASSQVGGLNTG. The complete CDR3 reads CASSQVGGLNTGQLYF.

As to this clone: The genes are named according to mouse. The read ends 4 residues before the CDR3 terminus; that terminus is restored from the germline J gene. V and J are TRBV13-1 and TRBJ2-3; 9 bases fit TRBD1. Germline loops: CDR1 NSHNY, CDR2 SYGAGN. The CDR3 consists of 16 residues. The ends lost 2 bases at V and 0 bases at J; junction bases unmatched: 4. CDR3 bases read: TGTGCCAGCAGTGAACAGGGGGCCTCTAGTGCAGAA. This translates into CASSEQGASSAE. In full, the CDR3 reads CASSEQGASSAETLYF.

As concerns this clone: Mouse gene names and germline throughout. The DNA ends 4 residues before the CDR3 does, and the rest of the CDR3 is filled in from the germline J gene. The J gene is TRBJ2-1, the V gene TRBV13-1, with 9 bases lining up with TRBD2. The CDR3 extends over 16 amino acids. J gave up 4 bases and V 0 bases, and 5 bases lay outside the gene matches. Germline V lookup: CDR1 NSHNY, CDR2 SYGAGN. The CDR3: CASSDGLGVRYAEQFF. The CDR3 DNA, read in part, is TGTGCCAGCAGTGATGGACTGGGGGTACGGTATGCT.

As concerns this clone: The gene symbols are mouse symbols. The read halts 4 residues ahead of the CDR3 end, with the missing end drawn from the germline J gene. J is TRBJ2-3 and V is TRBV31; 10 bases line up with TRBD1. CDR3 length: 15 residues. CDR1 and CDR2 from the germline V gene are GKSSPN and SITVG. V lost 1 base to trimming and J lost 2 bases; unmatched junction nucleotides: 3. CDR3: CAWSPGQGDAETLYF. The CDR3 DNA, read in part, is TGTGCCTGGAGTCCCGGACAGGGGGATGCAGAA. Together with reference TRBV31 and TRBJ2-3, the CDR3 gives the full variable domain: AQTIHQWPVAEIKAVGSPLSLGCTIKGKSSPNLYWYWQATGGTLQQLFYSITVGQVESVVQLNLSASRPKDDQFILSTEKLLLSHSGFYLCAWSPGQGDAETLYFGSGTRLTVL.

On this clone itself: The gene names here belong to mouse. The CDR3 end falls 4 residues outside the read, so it is completed with the germline J gene. This chain joins TRBV5 and TRBJ2-5; D gene ambiguous. The V gene's germline CDR1 is LGHNA and CDR2 YNLKQL (reference sequence). V was clipped by 2 bases and J by 3 bases, with 9 bases between them. The CDR3 spans 14 residues. The CDR3 is CASSQFPRQDTQYF. The CDR3 DNA, read in part, is TGTGCCAGCAGCCAATTCCCCAGACAAGAC.

This clone was detected only a few times. Mouse names are used for the genes. The read finishes 4 residues shy of the CDR3 end, and the germline J gene is used to complete it. The chain has TRBV13-3 and TRBJ2-5; 8 nucleotides line up with TRBD1. V trimming: 6 bases; J trimming: 1 base; junction bases outside the gene matches: 1. This CDR3 has 13 residues. Looked up from germline, CDR1 is NNHDY and CDR2 is SYVADS. CDR3 DNA, as far as it was read: TGTGCCAGCAAGACAGGGGACCAAGAC. Amino acid sequence: CASKTGDQD. The CDR3, in full, reads CASKTGDQDTQYF.

This clone showed up just a few times. The gene names here belong to mouse. The read comes to an end 4 residues before the CDR3 does, leaving the germline J gene to fill in the end. The sample carries other DNA sequences with the same CDR3. The chain links TRBV19 to TRBJ2-7; D is possibly TRBD1 (5 bases). The CDR3 is made up of 13 amino acids. Trimming stripped 4 bases from V and 2 bases from J, with 10 bases between. Germline CDR1 and CDR2: FNHDT and SITEND (reference sequence). CDR3 sequence reads: CASSLGQTYEQYF. The covered CDR3 bases are TGTGCCAGCAGTCTCGGACAAACCTAT.